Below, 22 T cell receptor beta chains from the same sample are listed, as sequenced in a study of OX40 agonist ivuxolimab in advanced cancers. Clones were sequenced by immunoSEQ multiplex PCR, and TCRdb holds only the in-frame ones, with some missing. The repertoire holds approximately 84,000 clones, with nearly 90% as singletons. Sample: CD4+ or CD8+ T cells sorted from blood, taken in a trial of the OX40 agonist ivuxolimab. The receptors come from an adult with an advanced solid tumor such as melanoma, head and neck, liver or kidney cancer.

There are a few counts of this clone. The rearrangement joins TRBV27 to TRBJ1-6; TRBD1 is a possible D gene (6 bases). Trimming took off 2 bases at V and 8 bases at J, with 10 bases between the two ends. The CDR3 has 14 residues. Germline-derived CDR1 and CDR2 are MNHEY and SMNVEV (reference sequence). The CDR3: CASSLTGIDSPLHF. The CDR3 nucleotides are TGTGCCAGCAGTTTAACAGGGATTGATTCACCCCTCCACTTT.

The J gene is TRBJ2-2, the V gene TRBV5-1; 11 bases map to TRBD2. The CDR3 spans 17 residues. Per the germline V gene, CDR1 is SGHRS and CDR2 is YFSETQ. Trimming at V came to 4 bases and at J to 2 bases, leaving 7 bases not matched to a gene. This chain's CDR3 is CASSTSGLAGNTGELFF. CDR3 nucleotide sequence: TGCGCCAGCAGCACCTCTGGACTAGCGGGTAACACCGGGGAGCTGTTTTTT.

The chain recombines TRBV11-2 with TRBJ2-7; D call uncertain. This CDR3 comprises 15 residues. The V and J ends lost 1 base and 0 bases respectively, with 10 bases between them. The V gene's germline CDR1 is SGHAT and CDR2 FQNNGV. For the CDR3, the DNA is TGTGCCAGCAGCTTAGGTACTTTGAGCTCCTACGAGCAGTACTTC. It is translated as CASSLGTLSSYEQYF. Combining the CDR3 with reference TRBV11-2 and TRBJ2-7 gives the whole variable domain EAGVAQSPRYKIIEKRQSVAFWCNPISGHATLYWYQQILGQGPKLLIQFQNNGVVDDSQLPKDRFSAERLKGVDSTLKIQPAKLEDSAVYLCASSLGTLSSYEQYFGPGTRLTVT.

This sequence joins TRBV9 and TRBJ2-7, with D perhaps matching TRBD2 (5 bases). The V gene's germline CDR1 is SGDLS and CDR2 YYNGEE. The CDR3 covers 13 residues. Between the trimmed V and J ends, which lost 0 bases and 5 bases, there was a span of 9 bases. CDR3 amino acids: CASSVGWRNEQYF. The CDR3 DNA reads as TGTGCCAGCAGCGTAGGCTGGAGGAACGAGCAGTACTTC.

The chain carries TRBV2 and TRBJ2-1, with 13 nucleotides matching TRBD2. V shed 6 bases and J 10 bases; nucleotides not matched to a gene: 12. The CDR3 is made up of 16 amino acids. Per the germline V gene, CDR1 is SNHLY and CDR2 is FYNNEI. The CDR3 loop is CASSKGLAGVISEQFF. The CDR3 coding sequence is TGTGCCAGCAGCAAAGGACTAGCGGGAGTAATCAGCGAGCAGTTCTTC.

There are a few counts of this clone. The CDR3 DNA reads TGTGCCAGCAAGGAACGAACAGACCCACACACCGGGGAGCTGTTTTTT. It is translated as CASKERTDPHTGELFF. V usage is TRBV27 and J usage is TRBJ2-2; D unresolved. CDR1 is MNHEY, CDR2 SMNVEV, per germline (reference sequence). Trimming took 7 bases from V and 3 from J, leaving 18 bases between them. This CDR3 contains 16 residues.

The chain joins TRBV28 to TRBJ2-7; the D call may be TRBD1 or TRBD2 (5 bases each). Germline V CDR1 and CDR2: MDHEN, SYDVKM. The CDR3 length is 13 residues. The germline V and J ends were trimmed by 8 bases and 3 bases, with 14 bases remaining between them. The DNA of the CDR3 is TGTGCCAGCTCTGGAGGAGACAGCTACGAGCAGTACGTC. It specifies CASSGGDSYEQYV.

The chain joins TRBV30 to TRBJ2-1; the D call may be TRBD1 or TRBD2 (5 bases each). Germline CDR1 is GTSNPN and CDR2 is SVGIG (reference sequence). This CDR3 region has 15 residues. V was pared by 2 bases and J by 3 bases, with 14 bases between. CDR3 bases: TGTGCCTGGAGTCCCGGGAACAGGATCTACAATGAGCAGTTCTTC. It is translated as CAWSPGNRIYNEQFF. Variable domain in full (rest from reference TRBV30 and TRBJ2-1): SQTIHQWPATLVQPVGSPLSLECTVEGTSNPNLYWYRQAAGRGLQLLFYSVGIGQISSEVPQNLSASRPQDRQFILSSKKLLLSDSGFYLCAWSPGNRIYNEQFFGPGTRLTVL.

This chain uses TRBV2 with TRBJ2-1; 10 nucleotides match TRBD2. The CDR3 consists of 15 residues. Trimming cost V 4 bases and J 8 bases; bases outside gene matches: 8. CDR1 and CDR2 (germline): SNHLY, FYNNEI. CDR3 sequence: CASSVGSGRAHEQFF. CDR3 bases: TGTGCCAGCAGTGTCGGGAGCGGGAGGGCACATGAGCAGTTCTTC.

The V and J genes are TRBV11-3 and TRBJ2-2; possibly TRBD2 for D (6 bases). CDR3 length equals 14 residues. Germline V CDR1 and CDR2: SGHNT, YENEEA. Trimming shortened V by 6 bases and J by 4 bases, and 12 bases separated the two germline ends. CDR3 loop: CASSWRAGTGELFF. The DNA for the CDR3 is TGTGCCAGCAGTTGGAGGGCGGGCACCGGGGAGCTGTTTTTT.

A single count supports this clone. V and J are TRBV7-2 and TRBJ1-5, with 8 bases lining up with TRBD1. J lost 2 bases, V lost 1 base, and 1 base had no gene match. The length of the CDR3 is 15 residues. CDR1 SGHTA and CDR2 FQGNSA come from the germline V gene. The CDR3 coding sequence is TGTGCCAGCAGCTTAGGCAGGGGGCGCAATCAGCCCCAGCATTTT. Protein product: CASSLGRGRNQPQHF. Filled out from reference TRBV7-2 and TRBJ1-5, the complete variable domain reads GAGVSQSPSNKVTEKGKDVELRCDPISGHTALYWYRQSLGQGLEFLIYFQGNSAPDKSGLPSDRFSAERTGGSVSTLTIQRTQQEDSAVYLCASSLGRGRNQPQHFGDGTRLSIL.

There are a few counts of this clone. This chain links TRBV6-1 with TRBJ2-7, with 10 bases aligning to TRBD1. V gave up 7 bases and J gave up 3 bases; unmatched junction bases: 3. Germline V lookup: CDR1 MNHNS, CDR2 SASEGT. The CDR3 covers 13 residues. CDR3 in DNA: TGTGCCAGCAAGGACAGGGGGGTCTACGAGCAGTACGTC. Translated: CASKDRGVYEQYV.

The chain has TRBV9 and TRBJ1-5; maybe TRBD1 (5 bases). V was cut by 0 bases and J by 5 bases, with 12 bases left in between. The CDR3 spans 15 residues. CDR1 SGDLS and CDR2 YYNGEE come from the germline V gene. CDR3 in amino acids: CASSVGGAYDQPQHF. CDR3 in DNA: TGTGCCAGCAGCGTAGGAGGGGCATACGATCAGCCCCAGCATTTT.

CDR3 region: CAISESQATGMYV. The CDR3 DNA follows: TGTGCCATCAGTGAGTCTCAGGCGACAGGGATGTACGTC. The genes are TRBV10-3 and TRBJ2-7, with 7 positions matching TRBD1. CDR3 length: 13 residues. The germline V gene encodes CDR1 ENHRY and CDR2 SYGVKD. The J segment lost 12 bases and the V segment lost 0 bases, leaving 8 bases of the junction unmatched.

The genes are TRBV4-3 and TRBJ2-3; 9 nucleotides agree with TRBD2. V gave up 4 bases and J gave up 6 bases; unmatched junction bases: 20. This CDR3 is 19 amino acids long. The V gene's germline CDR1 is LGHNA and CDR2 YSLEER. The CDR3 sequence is CASSRLGQREALSLDTQYF. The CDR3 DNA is TGCGCCAGCAGCCGCCTGGGACAGCGGGAGGCCCTCTCCTTGGATACGCAGTATTTT.

The CDR3 here is CASRGSRQAGELFF. CDR3 in DNA: TGTGCCAGCAGAGGTTCCCGGCAGGCCGGGGAGCTGTTTTTT. This chain connects TRBV2 to TRBJ2-2, with D unresolved. Trimming pared 6 bases from V and 6 bases from J, leaving 14 bases between. Germline CDR1 is SNHLY and CDR2 is FYNNEI. The CDR3 has 14 amino acids.

The CDR3 sequence is CASSLRSGGAGTEAFF. The CDR3 DNA follows: TGCGCCAGCAGCTTGAGGTCAGGGGGCGCGGGCACTGAAGCTTTCTTT. The chain uses TRBV5-1 and TRBJ1-1, with 8 bases that match TRBD1. Germline lookup yields CDR1 SGHRS and CDR2 YFSETQ. This CDR3 is 16 amino acids long. The ends lost 1 base at V and 4 bases at J; junction bases unmatched: 9.

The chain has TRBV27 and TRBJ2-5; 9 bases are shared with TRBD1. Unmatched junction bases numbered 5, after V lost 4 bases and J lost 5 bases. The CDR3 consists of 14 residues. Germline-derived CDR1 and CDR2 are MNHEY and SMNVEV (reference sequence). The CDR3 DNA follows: TGTGCCAGCAGTTCATGGGACAGGGCCGAGACCCAGTACTTC. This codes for CASSSWDRAETQYF.

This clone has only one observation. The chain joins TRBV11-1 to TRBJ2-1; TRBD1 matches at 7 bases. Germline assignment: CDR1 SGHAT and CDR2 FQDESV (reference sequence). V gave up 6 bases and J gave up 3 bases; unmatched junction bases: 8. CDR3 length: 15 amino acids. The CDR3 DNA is TGTGCCAGCAGTCTCGACAGGGCTTTCTACAATGAGCAGTTCTTC. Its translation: CASSLDRAFYNEQFF. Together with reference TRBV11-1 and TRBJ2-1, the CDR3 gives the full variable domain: EAEVAQSPRYKITEKSQAVAFWCDPISGHATLYWYRQILGQGPELLVQFQDESVVDDSQLPKDRFSAERLKGVDSTLKIQPAELGDSAMYLCASSLDRAFYNEQFFGPGTRLTVL.

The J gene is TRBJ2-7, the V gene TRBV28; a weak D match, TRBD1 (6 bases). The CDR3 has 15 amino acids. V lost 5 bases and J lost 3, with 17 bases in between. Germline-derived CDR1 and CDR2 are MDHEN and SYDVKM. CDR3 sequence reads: CASSRQTGRGYEQYF. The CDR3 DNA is TGTGCCAGCAGTCGACAAACAGGGCGAGGCTACGAGCAGTACTTC.

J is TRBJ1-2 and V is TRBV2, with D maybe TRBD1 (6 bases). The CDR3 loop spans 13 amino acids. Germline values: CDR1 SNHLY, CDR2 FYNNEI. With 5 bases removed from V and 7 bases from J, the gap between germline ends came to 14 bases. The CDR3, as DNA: TGTGCCAGCAGTATAAACAGGGAGGGTGGCTACACCTTC. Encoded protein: CASSINREGGYTF.

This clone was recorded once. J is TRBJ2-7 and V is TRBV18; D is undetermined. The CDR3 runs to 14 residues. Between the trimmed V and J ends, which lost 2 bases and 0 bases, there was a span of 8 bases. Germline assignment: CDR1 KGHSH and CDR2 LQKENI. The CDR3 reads CASSPSQSSYEQYV. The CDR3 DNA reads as TGTGCCAGCTCACCATCGCAGAGCTCCTACGAGCAGTACGTC.